This T cell receptor beta chain was identified during a study of T cells in narcolepsy. Trimming left V 4 bases short and J 7 bases short, with 16 bases between. Germline V gene lookup returns CDR1 GTSNPN and CDR2 SVGIG (reference sequence). This CDR3 comprises 13 residues. Some clones are missing from TCRdb's copy, which holds only in-frame ones; the method was immunoSEQ multiplex PCR. The sample holds 12,000 or so clones, 85% to 95% seen once. The sequence came from a human donor with narcolepsy. Sequenced: CD45RA- memory CD4+ T cells from PBMCs. The chain combines TRBV30 with TRBJ2-5; either TRBD1 or TRBD2 may supply D (5 bases each). CDR3 region: CAWNPGAHGTQYF. The CDR3 DNA is TGTGCCTGGAACCCCGGGGCCCACGGGACCCAGTACTTC.